These T cell receptor beta chains were read from a single sample in a study of blood T cell repertoires in COVID-19. TCRdb keeps only in-frame clones here, not all; method: immunoSEQ multiplex PCR. The profile shows some 60,000 clones, 75% to 95% of them singletons. The sequencing input was peripheral blood. Receptors originate from a man in his fifties or sixties with acute or convalescent COVID-19. The CDR3 runs from the conserved cysteine through the conserved F or W. The D gene is left open where the match is weak. Where a row states a size, it is once, few, many or the class of an expanded clone; other rows omit it.

v_call: TRBV29-1
d_call: -
j_call: TRBJ2-1
clone_size: once
cdr3_aa: CSVEGDIYNEQFF

v_call: TRBV7-9
d_call: TRBD1
j_call: TRBJ2-1
clone_size: -
cdr3_aa: CASSFSTGEAAYNEQFF

v_call: TRBV19
d_call: TRBD1
j_call: TRBJ1-2
clone_size: -
cdr3_aa: CASRTGHSNYGYTF

v_call: TRBV6-2/TRBV6-3
d_call: TRBD1
j_call: TRBJ2-2
clone_size: -
cdr3_aa: CASSDRDRGRTNTGELFF

v_call: TRBV7-9
d_call: TRBD1
j_call: TRBJ1-2
clone_size: -
cdr3_aa: CASSLADRAFLAGGYTF

v_call: TRBV5-1
d_call: -
j_call: TRBJ2-5
clone_size: -
cdr3_aa: CASSLGSGLETQYF

v_call: TRBV3-1/TRBV3-2
d_call: TRBD2
j_call: TRBJ2-7
clone_size: once
cdr3_aa: CASSLRTSGISEQYF

v_call: TRBV28
d_call: -
j_call: TRBJ2-7
clone_size: -
cdr3_aa: CASNRGFPYEQYF

v_call: TRBV4-2
d_call: TRBD2
j_call: TRBJ2-7
clone_size: -
cdr3_aa: CASSQDKAGDLSKQYF

v_call: TRBV28
d_call: TRBD1
j_call: TRBJ1-4
clone_size: -
cdr3_aa: CATNSRGLGEKLFF

v_call: TRBV3-1/TRBV3-2
d_call: -
j_call: TRBJ2-7
clone_size: -
cdr3_aa: CARRSPEQYF

v_call: TRBV19
d_call: -
j_call: TRBJ2-1
clone_size: -
cdr3_aa: CASSIPGGEQFF

v_call: TRBV3-1/TRBV3-2
d_call: -
j_call: TRBJ2-1
clone_size: -
cdr3_aa: CASTGRELGGEQFF

v_call: TRBV7-6
d_call: TRBD2
j_call: TRBJ2-3
clone_size: once
cdr3_aa: CASSLRTSGSTDTQYF

v_call: TRBV5-1
d_call: -
j_call: TRBJ1-1
clone_size: -
cdr3_aa: CASSAAQGNTEAFF

v_call: TRBV28
d_call: TRBD2
j_call: TRBJ2-7
clone_size: -
cdr3_aa: CAIMGGLAGAGGPYEQYF

v_call: TRBV7-2
d_call: -
j_call: TRBJ1-5
clone_size: once
cdr3_aa: CASSPGQYGQPQHF

v_call: TRBV9
d_call: -
j_call: TRBJ2-2
clone_size: -
cdr3_aa: CASSVGRGVAGELFF

v_call: TRBV24-1
d_call: -
j_call: TRBJ1-5
clone_size: few
cdr3_aa: CATSGGLMDQPQHF

v_call: TRBV5-1
d_call: -
j_call: TRBJ2-1
clone_size: -
cdr3_aa: CASSQGRGSSYNEQFF

v_call: TRBV2
d_call: -
j_call: TRBJ1-2
clone_size: -
cdr3_aa: CASSAQQGAYGYTF

v_call: TRBV18
d_call: -
j_call: TRBJ1-3
clone_size: -
cdr3_aa: CASSPGADSGNTIYF

v_call: TRBV19
d_call: TRBD1
j_call: TRBJ1-1
clone_size: few
cdr3_aa: CASRTQGANTEAFF

v_call: TRBV11-3
d_call: -
j_call: TRBJ2-7
clone_size: -
cdr3_aa: CASSLGGDRSYEQYF

v_call: TRBV19
d_call: -
j_call: TRBJ1-1
clone_size: -
cdr3_aa: CASSIVEANTEAFF

v_call: TRBV5-4
d_call: TRBD1
j_call: TRBJ1-2
clone_size: once
cdr3_aa: CASSFLDRTNYGYTF